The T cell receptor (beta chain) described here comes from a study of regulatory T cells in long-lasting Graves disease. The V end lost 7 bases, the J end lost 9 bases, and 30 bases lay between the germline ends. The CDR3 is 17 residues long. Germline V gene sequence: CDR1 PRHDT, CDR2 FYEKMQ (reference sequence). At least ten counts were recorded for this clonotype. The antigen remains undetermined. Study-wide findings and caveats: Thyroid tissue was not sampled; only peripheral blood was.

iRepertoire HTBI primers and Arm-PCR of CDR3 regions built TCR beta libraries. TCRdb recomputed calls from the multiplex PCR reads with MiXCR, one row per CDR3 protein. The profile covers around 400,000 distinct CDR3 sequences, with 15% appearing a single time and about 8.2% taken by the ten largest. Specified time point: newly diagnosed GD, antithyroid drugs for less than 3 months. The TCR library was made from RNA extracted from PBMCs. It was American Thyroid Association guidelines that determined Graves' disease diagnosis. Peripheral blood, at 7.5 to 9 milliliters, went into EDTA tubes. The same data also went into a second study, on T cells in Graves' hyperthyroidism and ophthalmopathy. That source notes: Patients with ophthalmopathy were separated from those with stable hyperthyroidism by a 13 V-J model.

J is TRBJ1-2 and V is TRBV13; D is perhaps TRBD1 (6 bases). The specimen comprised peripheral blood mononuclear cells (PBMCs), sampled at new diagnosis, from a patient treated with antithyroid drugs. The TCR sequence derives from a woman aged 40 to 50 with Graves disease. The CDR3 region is CASTSGKGTRGSMSYTF. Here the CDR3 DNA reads TGTGCCAGCACCTCCGGGAAGGGGACAAGGGGGTCCATGAGCTACACCTTC.